This T cell receptor (beta chain) was recovered during a study of blood T cell repertoires in COVID-19. Between the trimmed V and J ends, which lost 2 bases and 7 bases, there was a span of 15 bases. CDR3 length equals 16 residues. CDR1 and CDR2 from the germline V gene are MNHNY and SVGAGI (reference sequence). As originally analysed: Estimation of nucleated cell counts was performed using reference gene primer amplification. This table comes from immunoSEQ multiplex PCR, and its TCRdb copy is limited to in-frame clones, with some not included. V, J and clone size derive from that table, while D and trimming were established from the DNA sequence. Of 350,000 or so clones listed, roughly 90% are singletons. Categorization into cohorts depended on clinical history that participants reported. Within 2 weeks of study entry, exposed participants had contacted a PCR-confirmed or clinician-diagnosed COVID-19 case.

This clonotype was sampled from a woman younger than 45 who had been exposed to COVID-19. Input material: PBMCs or T cells enriched from blood (not recorded which). This chain joins TRBV6-6 and TRBJ1-6; a possible D gene is TRBD1 (6 bases). CDR3 amino acids: CASSYELLRGNSPLHF. The CDR3 DNA reads as TGTGCCAGCAGTTACGAGCTTCTCAGGGGCAATTCACCCCTCCACTTT.